This T cell receptor beta chain was obtained from a study of blood T cell repertoires in COVID-19. Overall study: The United States, Italy and Spain were the sources of the acute and convalescent COVID-19 samples. Sample material is recorded as cDNA or gDNA derived from T cells, B-cell-depleted T cells, or PBMCs.

In the original workflow: Scientists estimated how many nucleated cells there were by amplifying reference gene primers. Libraries were prepared by immunoSEQ multiplex PCR; TCRdb keeps only in-frame clonotypes and omits some of them. The DNA was the basis for D and trimming; V, J and clone size are from that table. The sample shows around 95,000 clones, around 81% of them seen only once. V was cut by 6 bases and J by 6 bases, with 11 bases left in between. The CDR3 runs 12 residues. Sequenced material: peripheral blood. The clonotype comes from a man aged 50 or older with active or convalescent COVID-19. V usage is TRBV12-3 or TRBV12-4 and J usage is TRBJ1-2; D not resolved. The CDR3 spells CASRLRGDGYTF. CDR3 bases: TGTGCCAGCAGACTTCGCGGGGATGGCTACACCTTC.